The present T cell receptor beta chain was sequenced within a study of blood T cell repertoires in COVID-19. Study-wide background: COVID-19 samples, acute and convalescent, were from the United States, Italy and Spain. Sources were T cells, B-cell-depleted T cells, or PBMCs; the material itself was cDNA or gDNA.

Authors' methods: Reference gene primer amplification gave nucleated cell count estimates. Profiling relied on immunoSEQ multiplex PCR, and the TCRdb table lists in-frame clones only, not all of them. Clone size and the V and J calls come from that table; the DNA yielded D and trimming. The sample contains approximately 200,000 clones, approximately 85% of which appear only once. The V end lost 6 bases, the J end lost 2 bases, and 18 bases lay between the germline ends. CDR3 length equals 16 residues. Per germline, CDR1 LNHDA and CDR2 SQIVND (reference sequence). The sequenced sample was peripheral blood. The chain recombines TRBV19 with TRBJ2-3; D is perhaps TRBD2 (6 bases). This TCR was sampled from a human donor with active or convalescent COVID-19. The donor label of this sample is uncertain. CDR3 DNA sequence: TGTGCCAGTAGCACAATTCTCGCGGGAACCACAGATACGCAGTATTTT. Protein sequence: CASSTILAGTTDTQYF.